This record concerns one TCR beta chain sequence. What it binds is unknown. As for time point: blood 4 weeks post-SBRT, at nephrectomy. Treatment meaning: 15 Gy SBRT to primary tumor, nephrectomy 4 weeks later. Nephrectomy followed 15 Gy stereotactic body radiation by 4 weeks. Libraries were prepared by immunoSEQ multiplex PCR; TCRdb keeps only in-frame clonotypes and omits some of them. The table records around 170,000 clones, 88% of them present only once. The data belong to a study of radiation and T cells in renal cell carcinoma. Study results and caveats: Top tumor clonotypes rose in blood 2 weeks post-radiation, then contracted. Baseline intratumoral clonotype presence is unknown without pretreatment biopsies.

The sequence was obtained from a woman aged 50 to 60 with renal cell carcinoma. The starting material was blood, obtained from a patient whose treatment included radiotherapy and nephrectomy.

The CDR3 coding sequence is TGCGCCAGCAGCCAGCGGGGGAATGGAGAGACCCAGTACTTC. It encodes CASSQRGNGETQYF. The chain employs TRBV4-1 and TRBJ2-5; 7 bases are a match to TRBD2. Trimming removed 3 bases from V and 4 bases from J; junction bases left unmatched: 5. Germline V gene lookup returns CDR1 MGHRA and CDR2 YSYEKL. There are 14 residues in the CDR3.